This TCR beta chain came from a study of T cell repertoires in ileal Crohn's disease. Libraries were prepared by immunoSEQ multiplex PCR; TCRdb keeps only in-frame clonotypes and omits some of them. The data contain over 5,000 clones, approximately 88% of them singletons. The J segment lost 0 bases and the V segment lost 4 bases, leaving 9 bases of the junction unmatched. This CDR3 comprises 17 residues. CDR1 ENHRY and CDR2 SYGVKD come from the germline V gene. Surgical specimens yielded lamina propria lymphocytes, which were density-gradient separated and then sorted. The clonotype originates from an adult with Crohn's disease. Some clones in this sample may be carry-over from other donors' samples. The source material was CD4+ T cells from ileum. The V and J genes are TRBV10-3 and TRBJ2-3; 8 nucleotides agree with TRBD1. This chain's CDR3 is CAISGVDRGLSTDTQYF. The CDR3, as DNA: TGTGCCATCAGTGGCGTTGACAGGGGACTTAGCACAGATACGCAGTATTTT.